This T cell receptor (beta chain) is from a study of control samples from healthy donors and cancer patients. The method was immunoSEQ multiplex PCR; TCRdb's version includes in-frame clones alone and lacks a portion of them. The table records under 65,000 clones, roughly 85% of them present only once. The source of this sequence is a woman aged 45-65 years with lung cancer. The specimen sequenced was PBMCs.

CDR3 amino acids: CAITQGAYNEQFF. CDR3 in DNA: TGTGCCATCACCCAGGGGGCCTACAATGAGCAGTTCTTC. The chain uses TRBV21-1 and TRBJ2-1; TRBD1 is the table's D call and was not checked against the DNA. TRBV21-1 is described as a pseudogene. This CDR3 region has 13 residues.